The clone carrying this T cell receptor (beta chain) appeared a few times. Germline assignment: CDR1 SQVTM and CDR2 ANQGSEA. This CDR3 region has 12 residues. Losses at the gene ends were 5 bases for V and 6 bases for J; bases not matched to a gene: 7. This sample is part of a study of blood T cell repertoires in COVID-19. The data were produced by immunoSEQ multiplex PCR, yet TCRdb's version contains in-frame clones alone and is incomplete. The sample carries 110,000 to 150,000 clones, over 70% recorded once. V is TRBV29-1 and J is TRBJ2-7; 7 nucleotides agree with TRBD2. Sequencing was done on a sample of peripheral blood. This TCR derives from an older woman with acute or convalescent COVID-19. CDR3 coding DNA: TGCAGCGTTCTGCGGGAGTTCGGCGAGCAGTACTTC. Translating gives CSVLREFGEQYF.